This TCR beta chain was sequenced in a study of control samples from healthy donors and cancer patients. The CDR3 is 15 amino acids. Germline lookup yields CDR1 SGHDT and CDR2 YYEEEE. Trimming took 0 bases from V and 13 from J, leaving 20 bases between them. Assay: immunoSEQ multiplex PCR; the TCRdb copy retains only in-frame clones and omits some. The sample carries 120,000 or so clones, 85% to 95% recorded once. This chain uses TRBV5-6 with TRBJ1-5; tentative D call: TRBD1 (6 bases). The sequence derives from a man older than 75 with head and neck cancer. Sequenced: PBMCs. The CDR3 loop is CASSLAGTREIQQHF. Written as DNA, the CDR3 is TGTGCCAGCAGCTTGGCGGGGACAAGGGAGATTCAGCAGCATTTT.